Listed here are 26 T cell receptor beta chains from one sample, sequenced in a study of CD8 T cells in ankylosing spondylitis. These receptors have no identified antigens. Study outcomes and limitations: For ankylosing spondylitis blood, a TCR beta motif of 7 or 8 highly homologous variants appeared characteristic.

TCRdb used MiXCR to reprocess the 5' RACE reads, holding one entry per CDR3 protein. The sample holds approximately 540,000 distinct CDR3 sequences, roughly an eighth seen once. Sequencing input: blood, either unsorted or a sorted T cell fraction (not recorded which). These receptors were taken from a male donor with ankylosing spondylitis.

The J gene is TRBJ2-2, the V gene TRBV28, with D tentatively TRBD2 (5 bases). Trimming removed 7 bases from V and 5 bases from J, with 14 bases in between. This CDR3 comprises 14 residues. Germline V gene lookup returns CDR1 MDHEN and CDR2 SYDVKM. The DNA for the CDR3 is TGTGCCAGCAACGTCGTGGGAGTTACCGGGGAGCTGTTTTTT. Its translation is CASNVVGVTGELFF.

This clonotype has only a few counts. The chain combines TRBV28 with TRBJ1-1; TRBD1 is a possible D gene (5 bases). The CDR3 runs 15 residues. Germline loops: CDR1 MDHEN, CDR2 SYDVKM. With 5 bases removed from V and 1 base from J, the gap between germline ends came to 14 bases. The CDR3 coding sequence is TGTGCCAGCAGTCCCCCGGGACGTTCGAACACTGAAGCTTTCTTT. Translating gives CASSPPGRSNTEAFF.

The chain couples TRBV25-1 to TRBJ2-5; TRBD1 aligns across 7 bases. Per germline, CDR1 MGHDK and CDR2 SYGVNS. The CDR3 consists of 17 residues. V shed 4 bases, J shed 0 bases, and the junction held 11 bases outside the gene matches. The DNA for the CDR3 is TGTGCCAGCAGTGGTGTTCCCGGGACAGTAGACCAAGAGACCCAGTACTTC. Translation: CASSGVPGTVDQETQYF.

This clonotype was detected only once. The CDR3 protein is CASSLRAGITYEQYF. As DNA, the CDR3 is TGTGCCAGCAGCCTTAGGGCGGGAATCACCTACGAGCAGTACTTC. This rearrangement joins TRBV11-2 to TRBJ2-7; perhaps TRBD2 as D (6 bases). CDR1 and CDR2 (germline): SGHAT, FQNNGV. Trimming took off 5 bases at V and 2 bases at J, with 16 bases between the two ends. This CDR3 comprises 15 residues. Looking up the rest from reference TRBV11-2 and TRBJ2-7 gives the full variable domain: EAGVAQSPRYKIIEKRQSVAFWCNPISGHATLYWYQQILGQGPKLLIQFQNNGVVDDSQLPKDRFSAERLKGVDSTLKIQPAKLEDSAVYLCASSLRAGITYEQYFGPGTRLTVT.

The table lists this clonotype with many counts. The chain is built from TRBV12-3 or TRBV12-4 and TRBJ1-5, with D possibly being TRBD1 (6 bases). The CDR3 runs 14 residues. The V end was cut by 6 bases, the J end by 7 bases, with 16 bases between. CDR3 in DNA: TGTGCCAGCAGCCCTGGGGGCATCCGACAGCCCCAGCATTTT. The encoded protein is CASSPGGIRQPQHF.

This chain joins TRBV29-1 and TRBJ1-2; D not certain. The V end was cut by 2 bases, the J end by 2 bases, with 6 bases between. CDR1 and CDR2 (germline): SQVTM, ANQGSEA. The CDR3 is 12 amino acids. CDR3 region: CSVELRNYGYTF. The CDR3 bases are TGCAGCGTTGAATTGAGGAACTATGGCTACACCTTC.

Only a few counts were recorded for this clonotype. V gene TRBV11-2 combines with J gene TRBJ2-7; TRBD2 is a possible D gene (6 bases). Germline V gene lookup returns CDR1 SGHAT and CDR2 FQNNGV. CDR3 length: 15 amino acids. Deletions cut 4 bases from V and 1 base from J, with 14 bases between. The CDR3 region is CASSSTGGESYEQYV. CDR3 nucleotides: TGTGCCAGCAGCTCTACCGGGGGAGAGTCCTACGAGCAGTACGTC.

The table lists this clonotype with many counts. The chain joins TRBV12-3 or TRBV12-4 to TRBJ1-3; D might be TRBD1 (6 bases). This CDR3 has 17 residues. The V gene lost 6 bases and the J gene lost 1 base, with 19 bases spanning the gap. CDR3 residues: CASSNIRDTLSGNTIYF. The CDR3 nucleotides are TGTGCCAGCAGCAATATACGGGACACTCTATCTGGAAACACCATATATTTT.

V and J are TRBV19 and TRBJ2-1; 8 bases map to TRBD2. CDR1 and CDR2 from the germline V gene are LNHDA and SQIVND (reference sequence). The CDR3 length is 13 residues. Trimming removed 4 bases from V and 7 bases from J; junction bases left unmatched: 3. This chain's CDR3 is CASSNPGGNEQFF. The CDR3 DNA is TGTGCCAGTAGTAACCCGGGAGGGAATGAGCAGTTCTTC.

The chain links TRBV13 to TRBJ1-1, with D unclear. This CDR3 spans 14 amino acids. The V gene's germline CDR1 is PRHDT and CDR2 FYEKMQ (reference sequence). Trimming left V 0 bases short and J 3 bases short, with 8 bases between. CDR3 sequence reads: CASSLGALYTEAFF. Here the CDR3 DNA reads TGTGCCAGCAGCTTAGGGGCCCTGTACACTGAAGCTTTCTTT.

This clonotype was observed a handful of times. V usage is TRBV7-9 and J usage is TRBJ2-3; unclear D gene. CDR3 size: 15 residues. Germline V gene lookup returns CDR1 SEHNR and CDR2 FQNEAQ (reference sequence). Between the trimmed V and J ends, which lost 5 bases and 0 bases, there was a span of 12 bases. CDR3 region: CASSKLPYSTDTQYF. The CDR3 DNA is TGTGCCAGCAGCAAACTACCATACAGCACAGATACGCAGTATTTT.

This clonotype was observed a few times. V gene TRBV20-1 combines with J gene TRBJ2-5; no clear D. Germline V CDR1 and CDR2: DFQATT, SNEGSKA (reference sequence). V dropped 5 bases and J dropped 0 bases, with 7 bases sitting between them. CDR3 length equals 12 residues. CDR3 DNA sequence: TGCAGTGCTGGCTGGTACCAAGAGACCCAGTACTTC. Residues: CSAGWYQETQYF.

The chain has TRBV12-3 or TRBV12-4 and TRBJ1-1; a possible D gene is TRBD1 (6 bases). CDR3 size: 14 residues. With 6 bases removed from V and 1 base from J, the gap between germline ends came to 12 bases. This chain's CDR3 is CASRIGGTNTEAFF. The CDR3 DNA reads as TGTGCCAGCAGGATAGGGGGGACGAACACTGAAGCTTTCTTT.

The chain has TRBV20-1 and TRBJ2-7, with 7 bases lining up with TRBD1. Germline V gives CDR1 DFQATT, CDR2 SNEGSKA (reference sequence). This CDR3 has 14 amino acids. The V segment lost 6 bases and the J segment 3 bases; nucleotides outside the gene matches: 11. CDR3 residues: CSAPTGRARYEQYF. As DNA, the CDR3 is TGCAGTGCGCCGACAGGGAGAGCTCGCTACGAGCAGTACTTC.

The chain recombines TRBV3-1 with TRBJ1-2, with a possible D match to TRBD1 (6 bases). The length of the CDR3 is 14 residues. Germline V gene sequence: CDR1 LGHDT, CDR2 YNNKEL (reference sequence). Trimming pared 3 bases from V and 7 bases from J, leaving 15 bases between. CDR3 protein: CASSHAGDTAGYTF. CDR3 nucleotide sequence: TGTGCCAGCAGCCATGCCGGGGACACGGCTGGCTACACCTTC.

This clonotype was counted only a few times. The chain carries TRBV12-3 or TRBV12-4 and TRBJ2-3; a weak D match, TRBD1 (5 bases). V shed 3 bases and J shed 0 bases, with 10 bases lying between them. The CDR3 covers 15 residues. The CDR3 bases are TGTGCCAGCAGTTTCAGGGAATATAGCACAGATACGCAGTATTTT. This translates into CASSFREYSTDTQYF.

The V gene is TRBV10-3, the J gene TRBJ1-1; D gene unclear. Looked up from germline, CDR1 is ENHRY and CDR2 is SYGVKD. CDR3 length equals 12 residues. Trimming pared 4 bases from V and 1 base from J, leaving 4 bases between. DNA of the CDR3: TGTGCCATCAGTGTCCAGAACACTGAAGCTTTCTTT. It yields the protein CAISVQNTEAFF.

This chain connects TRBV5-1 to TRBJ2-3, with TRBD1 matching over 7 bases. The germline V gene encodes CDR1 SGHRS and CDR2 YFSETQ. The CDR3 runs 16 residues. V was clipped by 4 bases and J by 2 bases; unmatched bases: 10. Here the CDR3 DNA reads TGCGCCAGCAGCCTACCGGGACAGTCGTTCACAGATACGCAGTATTTT. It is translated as CASSLPGQSFTDTQYF.

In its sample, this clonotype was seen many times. Here the CDR3 reads CASSQEVTSGRLEDTGELFF. The CDR3 DNA follows: TGTGCCAGCAGCCAAGAGGTGACTAGCGGGAGACTTGAGGACACCGGGGAGCTGTTTTTT. This chain joins TRBV4-2 and TRBJ2-2; 12 bases are a match to TRBD2. The ends lost 0 bases at V and 3 bases at J; junction bases unmatched: 11. Per germline, CDR1 LGHNA and CDR2 YNFKEQ. CDR3 length equals 20 residues.

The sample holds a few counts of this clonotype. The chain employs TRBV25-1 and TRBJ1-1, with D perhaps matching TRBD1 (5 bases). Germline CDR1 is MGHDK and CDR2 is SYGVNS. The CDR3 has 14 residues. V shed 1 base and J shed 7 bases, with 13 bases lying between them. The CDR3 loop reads CASSESGRYLEAFF. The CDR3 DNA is TGTGCCAGCAGTGAATCGGGGCGGTACCTTGAAGCTTTCTTT.

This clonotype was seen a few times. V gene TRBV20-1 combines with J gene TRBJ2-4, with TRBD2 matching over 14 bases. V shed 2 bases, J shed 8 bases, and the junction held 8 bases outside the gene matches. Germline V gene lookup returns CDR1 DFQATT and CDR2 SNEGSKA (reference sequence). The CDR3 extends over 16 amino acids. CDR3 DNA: TGCAGTGCTAGACGGCCGACTAGCGGGAGGGGGTACATTCAGTACTTC. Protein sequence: CSARRPTSGRGYIQYF.

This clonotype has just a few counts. DNA of the CDR3: TGCGCCAGCAGCTGGGATGGGACAGTCAATGAGCAGTTCTTC. The encoded protein is CASSWDGTVNEQFF. The V gene is TRBV5-1, the J gene TRBJ2-1; 7 bases map to TRBD1. Trimming at V came to 3 bases and at J to 6 bases, leaving 6 bases not matched to a gene. This CDR3 region has 14 residues. Germline V gives CDR1 SGHRS, CDR2 YFSETQ. Full variable domain (remainder filled in from reference TRBV5-1 and TRBJ2-1): KAGVTQTPRYLIKTRGQQVTLSCSPISGHRSVSWYQQTPGQGLQFLFEYFSETQRNKGNFPGRFSGRQFSNSRSEMNVSTLELGDSALYLCASSWDGTVNEQFFGPGTRLTVL.

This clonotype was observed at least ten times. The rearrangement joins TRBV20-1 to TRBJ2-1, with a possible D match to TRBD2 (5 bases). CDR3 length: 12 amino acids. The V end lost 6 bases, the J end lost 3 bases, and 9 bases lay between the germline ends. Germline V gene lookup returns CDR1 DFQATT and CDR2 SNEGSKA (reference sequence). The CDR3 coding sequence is TGCAGTGCCCCACGGGACTACAATGAGCAGTTCTTC. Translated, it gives CSAPRDYNEQFF.

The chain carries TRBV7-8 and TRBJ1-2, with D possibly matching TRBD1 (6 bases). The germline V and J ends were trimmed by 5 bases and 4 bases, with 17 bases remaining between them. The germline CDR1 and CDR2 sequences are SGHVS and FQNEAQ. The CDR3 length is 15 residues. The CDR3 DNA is TGTGCCAGCAGCCCCGTGCCGGACAGCTTCTATGGCTACACCTTC. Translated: CASSPVPDSFYGYTF.

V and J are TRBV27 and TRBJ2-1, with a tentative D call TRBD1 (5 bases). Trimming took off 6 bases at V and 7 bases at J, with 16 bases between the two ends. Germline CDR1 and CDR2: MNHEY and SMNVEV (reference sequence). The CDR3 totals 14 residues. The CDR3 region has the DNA TGTGCCAGCAGCTCTCGCAGGGAAGGTAATGAGCAGTTCTTC. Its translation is CASSSRREGNEQFF.

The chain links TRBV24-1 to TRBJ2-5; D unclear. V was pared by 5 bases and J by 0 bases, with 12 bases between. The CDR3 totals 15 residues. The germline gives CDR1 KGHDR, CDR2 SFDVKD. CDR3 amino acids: CATSVTSANQETQYF. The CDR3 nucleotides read TGTGCCACCAGTGTCACTTCTGCGAACCAAGAGACCCAGTACTTC.